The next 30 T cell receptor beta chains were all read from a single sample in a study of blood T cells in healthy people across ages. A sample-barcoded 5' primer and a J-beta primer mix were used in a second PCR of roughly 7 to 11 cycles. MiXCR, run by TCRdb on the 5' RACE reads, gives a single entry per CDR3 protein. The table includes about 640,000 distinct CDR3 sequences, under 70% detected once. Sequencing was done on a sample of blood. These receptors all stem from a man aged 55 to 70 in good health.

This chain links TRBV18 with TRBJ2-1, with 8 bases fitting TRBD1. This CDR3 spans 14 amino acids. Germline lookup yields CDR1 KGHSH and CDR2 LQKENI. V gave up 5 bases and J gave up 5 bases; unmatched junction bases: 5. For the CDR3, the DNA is TGTGCCAGCTCATCCTCGACAGGGGACAATGAGCAGTTCTTC. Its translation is CASSSSTGDNEQFF.

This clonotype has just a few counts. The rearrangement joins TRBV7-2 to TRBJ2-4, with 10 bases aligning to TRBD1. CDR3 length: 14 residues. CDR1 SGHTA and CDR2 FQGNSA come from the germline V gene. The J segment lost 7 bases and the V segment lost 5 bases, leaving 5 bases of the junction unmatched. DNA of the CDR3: TGTGCCAGCAGCCCTCGGACAGGGGGGAACATTCAGTACTTC. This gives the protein CASSPRTGGNIQYF.

CDR3 sequence (DNA): TGCGCCAGCAGCAAAGGACGGACTAGCGGCCCAGATACGCAGTATTTT. It yields the protein CASSKGRTSGPDTQYF. The genes are TRBV5-1 and TRBJ2-3; TRBD2 agrees at 10 bases. This CDR3 is built from 16 residues. With V trimmed by 4 bases and J by 4 bases, 9 bases remained unmatched. Per germline, CDR1 SGHRS and CDR2 YFSETQ.

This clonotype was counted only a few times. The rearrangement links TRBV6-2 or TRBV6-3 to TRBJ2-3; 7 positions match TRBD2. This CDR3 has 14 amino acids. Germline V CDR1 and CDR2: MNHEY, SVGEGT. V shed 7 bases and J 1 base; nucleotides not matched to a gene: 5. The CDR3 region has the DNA TGTGCCAGCAAAAGCGGGGACCGCACAGATACGCAGTATTTT. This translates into CASKSGDRTDTQYF.

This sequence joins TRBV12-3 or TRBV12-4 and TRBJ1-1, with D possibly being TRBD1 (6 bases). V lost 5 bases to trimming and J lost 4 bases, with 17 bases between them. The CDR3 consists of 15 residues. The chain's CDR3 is CASSPIPTGSTEAFF. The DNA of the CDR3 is TGTGCCAGCAGTCCAATCCCCACAGGGAGCACTGAAGCTTTCTTT.

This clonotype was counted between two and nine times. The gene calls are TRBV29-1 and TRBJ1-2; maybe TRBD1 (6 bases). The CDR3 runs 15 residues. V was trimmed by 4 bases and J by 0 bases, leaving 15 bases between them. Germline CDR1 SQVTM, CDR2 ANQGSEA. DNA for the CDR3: TGCAGCGTTGGGTCGGTTTCAGGGGCTAACTATGGCTACACCTTC. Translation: CSVGSVSGANYGYTF.

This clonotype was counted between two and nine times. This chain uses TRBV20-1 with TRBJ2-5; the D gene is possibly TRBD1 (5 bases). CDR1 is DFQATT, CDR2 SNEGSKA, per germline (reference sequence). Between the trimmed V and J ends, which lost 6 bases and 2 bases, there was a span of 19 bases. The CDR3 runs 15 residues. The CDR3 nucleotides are TGCAGTGCCCCCAACCCGGACGGACAACAAGAGACCCAGTACTTC. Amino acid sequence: CSAPNPDGQQETQYF.

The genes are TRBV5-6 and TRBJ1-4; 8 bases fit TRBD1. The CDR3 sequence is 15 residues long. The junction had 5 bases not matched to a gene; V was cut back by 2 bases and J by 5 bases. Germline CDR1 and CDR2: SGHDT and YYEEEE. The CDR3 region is CASSFGTGANEKLFF. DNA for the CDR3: TGTGCCAGCAGCTTTGGGACAGGAGCCAATGAAAAACTGTTTTTT.

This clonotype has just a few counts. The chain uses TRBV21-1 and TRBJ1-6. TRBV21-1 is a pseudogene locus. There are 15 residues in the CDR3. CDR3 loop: CASSKEGQTNSPLHF. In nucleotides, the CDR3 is TGTGCCAGCAGCAAAGAAGGCCAGACCAATTCACCCCTCCACTTT.

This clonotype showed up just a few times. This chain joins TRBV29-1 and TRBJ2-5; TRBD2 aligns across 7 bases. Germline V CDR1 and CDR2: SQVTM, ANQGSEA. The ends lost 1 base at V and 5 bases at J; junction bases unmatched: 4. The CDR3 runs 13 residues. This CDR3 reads CSVEVQGGETQYF. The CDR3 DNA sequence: TGCAGCGTTGAAGTCCAGGGAGGGGAGACCCAGTACTTC.

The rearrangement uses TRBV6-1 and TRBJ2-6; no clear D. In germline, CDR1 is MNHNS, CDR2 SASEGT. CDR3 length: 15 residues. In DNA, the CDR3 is TGTGCTTCAGCATCCTCAAGGGTGGCTAGCAACGTCCTGACTTTC. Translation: CASASSRVASNVLTF.

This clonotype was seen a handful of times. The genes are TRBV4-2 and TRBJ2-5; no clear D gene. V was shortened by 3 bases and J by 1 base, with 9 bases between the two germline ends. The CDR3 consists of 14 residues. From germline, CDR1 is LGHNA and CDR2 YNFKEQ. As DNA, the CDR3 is TGTGCCAGCAGCCAGGTACTAAGCCAAGAGACCCAGTACTTC. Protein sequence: CASSQVLSQETQYF.

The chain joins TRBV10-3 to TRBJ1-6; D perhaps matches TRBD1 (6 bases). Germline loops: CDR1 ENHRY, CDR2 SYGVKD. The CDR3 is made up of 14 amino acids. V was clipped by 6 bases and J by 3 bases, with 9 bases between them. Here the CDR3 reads CAISGQNYNSPLHF. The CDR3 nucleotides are TGTGCCATCAGCGGACAGAACTATAATTCACCCCTCCACTTT.

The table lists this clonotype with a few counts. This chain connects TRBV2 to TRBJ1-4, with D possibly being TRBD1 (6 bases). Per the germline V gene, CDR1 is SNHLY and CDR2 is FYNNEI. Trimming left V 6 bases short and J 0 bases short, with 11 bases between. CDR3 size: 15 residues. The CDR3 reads CASRDRRTTNEKLFF. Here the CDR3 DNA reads TGTGCCAGCAGGGACAGAAGAACAACTAATGAAAAACTGTTTTTT.

The CDR3 loop is CAISGSGGGGAYNEQFF. For the CDR3, the DNA is TGTGCCATCAGTGGCTCCGGAGGTGGAGGAGCCTACAATGAGCAGTTCTTC. The V call is TRBV10-3, the J call TRBJ2-1, with a tentative D call TRBD2 (5 bases). Trimming took 4 bases from V and 2 from J, leaving 18 bases between them. Germline CDR1 is ENHRY and CDR2 is SYGVKD. The CDR3 has 17 amino acids.

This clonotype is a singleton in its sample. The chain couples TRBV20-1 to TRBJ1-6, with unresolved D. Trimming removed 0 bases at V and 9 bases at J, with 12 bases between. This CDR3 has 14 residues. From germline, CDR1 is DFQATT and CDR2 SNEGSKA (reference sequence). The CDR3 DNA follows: TGCAGTGCTAGAGATCAGTCACCAGTTTCACCCCTCCACTTT. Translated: CSARDQSPVSPLHF.

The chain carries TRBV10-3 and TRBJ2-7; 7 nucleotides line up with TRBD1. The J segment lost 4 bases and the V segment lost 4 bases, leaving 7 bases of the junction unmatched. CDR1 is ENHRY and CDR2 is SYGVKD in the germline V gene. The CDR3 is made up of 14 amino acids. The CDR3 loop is CAISAGTEIYEQYF. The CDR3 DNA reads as TGTGCCATCAGTGCGGGGACAGAAATTTACGAGCAGTACTTC.

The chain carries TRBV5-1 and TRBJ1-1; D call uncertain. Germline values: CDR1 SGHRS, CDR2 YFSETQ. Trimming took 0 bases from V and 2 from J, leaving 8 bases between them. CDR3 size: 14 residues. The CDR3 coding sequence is TGCGCCAGCAGCTTGGCGCAGGATAACACTGAAGCTTTCTTT. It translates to CASSLAQDNTEAFF. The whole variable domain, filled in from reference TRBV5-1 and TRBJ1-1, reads KAGVTQTPRYLIKTRGQQVTLSCSPISGHRSVSWYQQTPGQGLQFLFEYFSETQRNKGNFPGRFSGRQFSNSRSEMNVSTLELGDSALYLCASSLAQDNTEAFFGQGTRLTVV.

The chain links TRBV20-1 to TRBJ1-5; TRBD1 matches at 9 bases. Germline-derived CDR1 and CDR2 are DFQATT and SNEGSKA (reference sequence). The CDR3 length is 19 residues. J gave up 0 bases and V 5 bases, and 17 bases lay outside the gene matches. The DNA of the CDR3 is TGCAGTGCTCTGGGGTTTGTAGGACAGGGGCCCCTTAGCAATCAGCCCCAGCATTTT. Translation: CSALGFVGQGPLSNQPQHF.

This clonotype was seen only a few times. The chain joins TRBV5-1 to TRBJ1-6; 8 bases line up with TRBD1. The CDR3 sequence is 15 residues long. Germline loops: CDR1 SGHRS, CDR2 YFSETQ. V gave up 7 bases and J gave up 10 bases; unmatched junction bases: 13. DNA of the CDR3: TGCGCCAGCCGGGACAGGAGTGCGGTGGAGTCACCCCTCCACTTT. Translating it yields CASRDRSAVESPLHF.

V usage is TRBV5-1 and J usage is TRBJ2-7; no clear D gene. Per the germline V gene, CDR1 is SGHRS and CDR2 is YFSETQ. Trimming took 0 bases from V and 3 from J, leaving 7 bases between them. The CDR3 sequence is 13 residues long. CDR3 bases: TGCGCCAGCAGCTTGGACGAATACTACGAGCAGTACTTC. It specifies CASSLDEYYEQYF.

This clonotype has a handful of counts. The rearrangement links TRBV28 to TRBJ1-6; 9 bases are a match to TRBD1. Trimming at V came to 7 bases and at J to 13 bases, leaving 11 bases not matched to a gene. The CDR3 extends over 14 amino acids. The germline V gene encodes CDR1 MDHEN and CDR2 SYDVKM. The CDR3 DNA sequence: TGTGCCAGCAACCGACCGGGACAGGGTTGTCCCCTCCACTTT. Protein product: CASNRPGQGCPLHF. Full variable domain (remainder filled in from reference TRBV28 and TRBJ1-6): DVKVTQSSRYLVKRTGEKVFLECVQDMDHENMFWYRQDPGLGLRLIYFSYDVKMKEKGDIPEGYSVSREKKERFSLILESASTNQTSMYLCASNRPGQGCPLHFGNGTRLTVT.

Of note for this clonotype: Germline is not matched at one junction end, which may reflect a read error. The CDR3 loop is CSVEGGAYNERFF. The DNA for the CDR3 is TGCAGCGTTGAAGGGGGAGCCTACAATGAGCGGTTCTTC. V is TRBV29-1 and J is TRBJ2-1, with D possibly TRBD2 on 5 matching bases. This CDR3 is 13 amino acids long. The germline V gene encodes CDR1 SQVTM and CDR2 ANQGSEA.

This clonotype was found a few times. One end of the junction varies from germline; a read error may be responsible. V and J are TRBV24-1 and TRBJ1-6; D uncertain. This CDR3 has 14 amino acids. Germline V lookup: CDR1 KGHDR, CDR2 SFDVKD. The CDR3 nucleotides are TGTGCCACCAGTAGCGGATCCTGTAATTCACCCCTCCACTTT. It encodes CATSSGSCNSPLHF.

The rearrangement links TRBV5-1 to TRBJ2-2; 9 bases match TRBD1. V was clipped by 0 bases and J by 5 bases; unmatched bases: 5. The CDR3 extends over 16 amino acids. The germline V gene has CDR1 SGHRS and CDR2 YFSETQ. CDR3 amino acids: CASSLAGTGRTGELFF. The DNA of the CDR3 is TGCGCCAGCAGCTTGGCCGGGACAGGGCGAACCGGGGAGCTGTTTTTT.

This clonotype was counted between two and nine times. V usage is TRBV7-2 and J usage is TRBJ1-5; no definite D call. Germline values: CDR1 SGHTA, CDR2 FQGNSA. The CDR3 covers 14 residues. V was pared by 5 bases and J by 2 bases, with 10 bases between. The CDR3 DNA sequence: TGTGCCAGCAGCCCCAGAGTGGGCAATCAGCCCCAGCATTTT. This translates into CASSPRVGNQPQHF.

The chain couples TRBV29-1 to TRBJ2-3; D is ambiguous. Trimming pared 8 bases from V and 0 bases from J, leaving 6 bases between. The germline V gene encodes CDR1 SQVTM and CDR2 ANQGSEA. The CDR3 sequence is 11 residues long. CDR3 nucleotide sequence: TGCAGCTCTAGAAGCACAGATACGCAGTATTTT. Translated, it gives CSSRSTDTQYF.

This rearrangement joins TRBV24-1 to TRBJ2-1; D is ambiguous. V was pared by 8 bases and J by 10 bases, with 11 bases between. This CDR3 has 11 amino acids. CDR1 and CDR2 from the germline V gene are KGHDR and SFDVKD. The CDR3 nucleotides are TGTGCCACCATGGCCCATAGGGAGCAGTTCTTC. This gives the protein CATMAHREQFF.

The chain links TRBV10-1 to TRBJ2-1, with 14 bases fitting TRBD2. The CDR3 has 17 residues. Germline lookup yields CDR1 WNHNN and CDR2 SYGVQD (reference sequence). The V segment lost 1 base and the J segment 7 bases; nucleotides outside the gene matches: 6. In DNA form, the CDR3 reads TGCGCCAGCAGTGAGTTAGGGACTAGCGGGGGAGGTAATGAGCAGTTCTTC. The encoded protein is CASSELGTSGGGNEQFF.

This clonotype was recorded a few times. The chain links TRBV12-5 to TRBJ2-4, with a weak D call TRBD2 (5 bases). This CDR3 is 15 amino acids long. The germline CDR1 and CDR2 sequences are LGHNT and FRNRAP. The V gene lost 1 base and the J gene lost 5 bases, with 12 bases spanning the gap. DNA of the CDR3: TGTGCTAGTGGTTTGGGAGGGTGGTGGGAAAACATTCAGTACTTC. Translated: CASGLGGWWENIQYF.